This TCR beta chain was observed in a study of T cell repertoires in ileal Crohn's disease. In the study overall: Thiopurines (around ten) or anti-TNF agents (approximately 20) were given postoperatively to about half. Notes on the study in general: Compared with CD4 T cells, sorted CD8 cells carried more expanded clones. Every patient over 26.8% clonality showed endoscopic recurrence.

The CDR3 covers 15 residues. CDR1 and CDR2 (germline): MNHEY, SVGAGI. In the case of this clone: Its antigen remains unknown. Mismatch with germline at one junction end may stem from a read error.

Assay used: immunoSEQ multiplex PCR; TCRdb lists only in-frame clones, some missing. The table lists around 14,000 clones, roughly 70% of them singletons. Sequencing was performed on ileal tissue. The rearrangement uses TRBV6-5 and TRBJ2-7; D may correspond to TRBD1 or TRBD2 (5 bases each). The sequence was collected from an adult with Crohn's disease. The CDR3 is CASTSPGAPSFEQYF. In nucleotides, the CDR3 is TGTGCCAGCACCTCACCCGGGGCCCCCTCCTTCGAGCAGTACTTC.